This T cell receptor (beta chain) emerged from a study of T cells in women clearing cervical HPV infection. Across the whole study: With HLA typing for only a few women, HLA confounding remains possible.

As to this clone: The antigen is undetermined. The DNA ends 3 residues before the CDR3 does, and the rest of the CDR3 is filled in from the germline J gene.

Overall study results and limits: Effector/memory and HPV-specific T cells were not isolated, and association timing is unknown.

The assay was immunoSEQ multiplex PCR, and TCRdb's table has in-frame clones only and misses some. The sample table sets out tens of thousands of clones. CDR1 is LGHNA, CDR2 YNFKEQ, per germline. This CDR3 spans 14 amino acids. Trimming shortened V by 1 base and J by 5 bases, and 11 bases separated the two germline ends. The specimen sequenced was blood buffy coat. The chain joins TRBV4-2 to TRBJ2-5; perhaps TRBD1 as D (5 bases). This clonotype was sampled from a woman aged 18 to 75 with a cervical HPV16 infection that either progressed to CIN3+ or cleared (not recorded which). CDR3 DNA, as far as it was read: TGTGCCAGCAGCCAAGTCGGACAATGGGAGACC. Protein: CASSQVGQWET. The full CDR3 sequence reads CASSQVGQWETQYF.